Sequencing of this T cell receptor beta chain was carried out in a study of T cell clones after liver transplantation. Overall study context: Samples came from ITN030ST, which attempted immunosuppression withdrawal within 2 years of liver transplantation.

Sequencing used immunoSEQ multiplex PCR; TCRdb keeps in-frame clones, though not all of them. Here the sample spans 50,000 or so clones, less than 90% being singletons. The clonotype comes from a human patient who received a liver transplant. Some of the T cells might come from the graft donor. This specimen was CD8+ T cells from blood, taken 12 months after liver transplant.

CDR3 DNA sequence: TGTGCCAGTAGCGGGACAGGGGGTCAGCCCCAGCATTTT. Its translation: CASSGTGGQPQHF. The J gene is TRBJ1-5, the V gene TRBV19, with TRBD1 matching over 11 bases. This CDR3 spans 13 amino acids. J lost 6 bases, V lost 6 bases, and 1 base had no gene match. Germline V gives CDR1 LNHDA, CDR2 SQIVND (reference sequence).